Following are 15 T cell receptor beta chains from one sample sequenced in a study of OX40 agonist ivuxolimab in advanced cancers. The receptor library was made with the immunoSEQ multiplex PCR assay. This immuneACCESS table, as held by TCRdb, lists in-frame sequences with V and J called but not all clones. Of the missing ones, under half trace to an unresolved V gene in checked studies; the others have no known cause. For this sample the table gives around 63,000 clones, of which more than 70% were detected only once. Jointly, the top ten make up about 1% of the sample. The input for sequencing was CD4+ or CD8+ T cells sorted from blood, taken in a trial of the OX40 agonist ivuxolimab. These TCRs come from an adult with an advanced solid tumor such as melanoma, head and neck, liver or kidney cancer.

The chain uses TRBV27 and TRBJ1-6; possible D gene TRBD1, 5 bases. Trimming took off 5 bases at V and 6 bases at J, with 17 bases between the two ends. This CDR3 has 16 amino acids. Germline V CDR1 and CDR2: MNHEY, SMNVEV (reference sequence). The chain's CDR3 is CASSPRTDTLNSPLHF. The CDR3 DNA reads TGTGCCAGCAGTCCTAGGACGGACACCCTTAATTCACCCCTCCACTTT.

This clone showed up just a few times. The chain is built from TRBV11-2 and TRBJ2-7, with 13 bases lining up with TRBD2. In germline, CDR1 is SGHAT, CDR2 FQNNGV. After removal of 5 bases from V and 3 bases from J, the junction contained 13 bases not matched to a gene. CDR3 length equals 18 residues. The CDR3 protein is CASSLNAPGLAGIYEQYF. The CDR3 DNA follows: TGTGCCAGCAGCCTAAACGCACCGGGACTAGCGGGAATCTACGAGCAGTACTTC.

This chain joins TRBV19 and TRBJ1-2; tentatively, D is TRBD1 (5 bases). The CDR3 has 14 amino acids. V shed 5 bases and J shed 7 bases, with 17 bases lying between them. Germline V gene sequence: CDR1 LNHDA, CDR2 SQIVND (reference sequence). CDR3 in DNA: TGTGCCAGTAGTTCGGTCGTCGGGGCCTCTGGCTACACCTTC. Translated, it gives CASSSVVGASGYTF.

V usage is TRBV5-1 and J usage is TRBJ2-2; maybe TRBD2 (5 bases). Trimming cost V 5 bases and J 2 bases, with 13 bases left between them. This CDR3 has 15 residues. Germline V lookup: CDR1 SGHRS, CDR2 YFSETQ. DNA of the CDR3: TGCGCCAGCAGTTCCGGGGATCTCAACACCGGGGAGCTGTTTTTT. It specifies CASSSGDLNTGELFF. The full variable domain, its missing parts supplied by reference TRBV5-1 and TRBJ2-2, is KAGVTQTPRYLIKTRGQQVTLSCSPISGHRSVSWYQQTPGQGLQFLFEYFSETQRNKGNFPGRFSGRQFSNSRSEMNVSTLELGDSALYLCASSSGDLNTGELFFGEGSRLTVL.

The sample holds one count of this clone. The V gene is TRBV2, the J gene TRBJ1-2; D gene unclear. This CDR3 has 12 residues. Germline CDR1 is SNHLY and CDR2 is FYNNEI. V was cut by 7 bases and J by 6 bases, with 12 bases left in between. Here the CDR3 reads CASTVEGDGYTF. The CDR3 DNA follows: TGTGCCAGCACCGTGGAAGGAGATGGCTACACCTTC.

V usage is TRBV21-1 and J usage is TRBJ2-5; the D call TRBD2 from the table was never checked on the DNA. TRBV21-1 has pseudogene status. The CDR3 runs to 14 residues. In DNA, the CDR3 is TGTGCCAGCAGCGCCGGGACTAGCGAGGAGACCCAGTACTTC. Protein sequence: CASSAGTSEETQYF.

This chain links TRBV6-6 with TRBJ2-5, with TRBD2 as a possible D gene (5 bases). V was clipped by 6 bases and J by 7 bases, with 15 bases between them. This CDR3 region has 13 residues. Germline lookup yields CDR1 MNHNY and CDR2 SVGAGI (reference sequence). CDR3 region: CASSFDPAGTQYF. CDR3 nucleotides: TGTGCCAGCAGCTTTGACCCCGCGGGGACCCAGTACTTC.

The V call is TRBV5-1, the J call TRBJ1-1; D unclear. V shed 0 bases and J shed 10 bases, with 13 bases lying between them. Germline lookup yields CDR1 SGHRS and CDR2 YFSETQ. The CDR3 runs 13 residues. The CDR3 nucleotides read TGCGCCAGCAGCTTGGAAGGAGGAAAGACAGCTTTCTTT. Its protein product is CASSLEGGKTAFF.

The sample holds a few counts of this clone. The chain couples TRBV19 to TRBJ2-6, with 8 bases fitting TRBD1. The CDR3 contains 17 residues. The J segment lost 0 bases and the V segment lost 5 bases, leaving 6 bases of the junction unmatched. Per the germline V gene, CDR1 is LNHDA and CDR2 is SQIVND (reference sequence). For the CDR3, the DNA is TGTGCCAGTAGTCAGAGACAGGGGCGCTCTGGGGCCAACGTCCTGACTTTC. This translates into CASSQRQGRSGANVLTF.

This chain links TRBV19 with TRBJ1-2; the D gene is possibly TRBD1 (5 bases). The CDR3 covers 14 residues. The V and J ends lost 0 bases and 4 bases respectively, with 9 bases between them. Germline V gene data show CDR1 as LNHDA and CDR2 as SQIVND (reference sequence). The DNA for the CDR3 is TGTGCCAGTAGTATAGAACGGGGGAGCTATGGCTACACCTTC. It codes for CASSIERGSYGYTF.

The J gene is TRBJ1-6, the V gene TRBV6-6, with D possibly matching TRBD1 (5 bases). The V gene's germline CDR1 is MNHNY and CDR2 SVGAGI (reference sequence). Trimming shortened V by 5 bases and J by 14 bases, and 16 bases separated the two germline ends. CDR3 length: 13 residues. The CDR3: CASSRGLQLALHF. The CDR3 DNA reads as TGTGCCAGCAGTCGGGGCCTCCAATTGGCCCTCCACTTT.

The chain couples TRBV5-6 to TRBJ1-3; D gene unclear. The CDR3 is 13 residues long. The V end lost 2 bases, the J end lost 3 bases, and 6 bases lay between the germline ends. Germline CDR1 is SGHDT and CDR2 is YYEEEE. As DNA, the CDR3 is TGTGCCAGCAGCTTCTCCGGTGGAAACACCATATATTTT. Translating gives CASSFSGGNTIYF.

CDR3 in amino acids: CASSAAGLAGYEQYF. The CDR3 bases are TGTGCCAGCAGCGCGGCGGGACTAGCGGGATACGAGCAGTACTTC. This chain joins TRBV7-8 and TRBJ2-7; 13 nucleotides match TRBD2. CDR1 and CDR2 (germline): SGHVS, FQNEAQ. V was pared by 5 bases and J by 4 bases, with 5 bases of the junction left unmatched. This CDR3 has 15 residues. The full variable domain, completed using reference TRBV7-8 and TRBJ2-7, is GAGVSQSPRYKVAKRGQDVALRCDPISGHVSLFWYQQALGQGPEFLTYFQNEAQLDKSGLPSDRFFAERPEGSVSTLKIQRTQQEDSAVYLCASSAAGLAGYEQYFGPGTRLTVT.

This clone was found a few times. CDR3 DNA sequence: TGTGCCAGCAGTTACTCATCGGGATCTACCTACGAGCAGTACTTC. It translates to CASSYSSGSTYEQYF. The chain uses TRBV6-5 and TRBJ2-7, with D perhaps TRBD2 (5 bases). Between the trimmed V and J ends, which lost 0 bases and 2 bases, there was a span of 11 bases. Looked up from germline, CDR1 is MNHEY and CDR2 is SVGAGI. The CDR3 sequence is 15 residues long.

This clone has only a few counts. The chain joins TRBV7-9 to TRBJ1-6, with 8 bases matching TRBD1. The CDR3 consists of 13 residues. With 6 bases clipped from V and 7 bases from J, the junction kept 2 bases outside the gene matches. The V gene's germline CDR1 is SEHNR and CDR2 FQNEAQ (reference sequence). In DNA form, the CDR3 reads TGTGCCAGCAGAGGACAGGGAAATTCACCCCTCCACTTT. This codes for CASRGQGNSPLHF. Looking up the rest from reference TRBV7-9 and TRBJ1-6 gives the full variable domain: DTGVSQNPRHKITKRGQNVTFRCDPISEHNRLYWYRQTLGQGPEFLTYFQNEAQLEKSRLLSDRFSAERPKGSFSTLEIQRTEQGDSAMYLCASRGQGNSPLHFGNGTRLTVT.